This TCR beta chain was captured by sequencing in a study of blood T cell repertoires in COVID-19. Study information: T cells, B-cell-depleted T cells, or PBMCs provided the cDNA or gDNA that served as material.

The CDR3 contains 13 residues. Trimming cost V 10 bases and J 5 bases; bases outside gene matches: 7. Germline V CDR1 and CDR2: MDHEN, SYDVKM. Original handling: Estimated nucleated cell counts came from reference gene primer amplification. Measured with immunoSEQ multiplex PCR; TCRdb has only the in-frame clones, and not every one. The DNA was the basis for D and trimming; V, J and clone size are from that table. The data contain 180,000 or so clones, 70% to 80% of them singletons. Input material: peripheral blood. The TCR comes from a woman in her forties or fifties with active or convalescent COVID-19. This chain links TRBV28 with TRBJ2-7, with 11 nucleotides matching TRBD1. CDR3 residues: CATGQGAPHEQYF. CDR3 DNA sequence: TGTGCCACCGGACAGGGGGCTCCCCACGAGCAGTACTTC. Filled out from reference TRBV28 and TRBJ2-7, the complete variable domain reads DVKVTQSSRYLVKRTGEKVFLECVQDMDHENMFWYRQDPGLGLRLIYFSYDVKMKEKGDIPEGYSVSREKKERFSLILESASTNQTSMYLCATGQGAPHEQYFGPGTRLTVT.